What follows describes a single TCR beta chain. What it binds is not known. Unfractionated whole blood yielded the extracted total RNA. The sample comes from a study of human T cells and chemical hapten exposure. Findings and caveats of the study: TCRs whose frequency exceeded 1 in 1000 remained the same following DPC sensitization.

The CDR3 is made up of 14 amino acids. Germline-derived CDR1 and CDR2 are DFQATT and SNEGSKA (reference sequence). Trimming shortened V by 1 base and J by 0 bases, and 10 bases separated the two germline ends. Per the study methods: TCR counts had a median of about 92,000 per sample and spanned 23,224 to 690,600. A single record per CDR3 protein comes from TCRdb applying MiXCR to the 5' RACE reads. The V and J calls reflect TCRdb's pipeline rather than the authors' work. The table has 80,000 or so distinct CDR3 sequences, around 15% seen once. This clonotype originated in a female donor in good health. The chain joins TRBV20-1 to TRBJ2-7, with D possibly matching TRBD1 (6 bases). CDR3 protein: CSARVGTSSYEQYF. DNA of the CDR3: TGCAGTGCTAGAGTAGGGACAAGCTCCTACGAGCAGTACTTC.